The clone carrying this T cell receptor beta chain was recorded a few times. The data belong to a study of blood T cells in healthy people across ages. Combining a sample-barcoded 5' primer with a J-beta primer mix, a second PCR ran for roughly 7 to 12 cycles. TCRdb processed the 5' RACE reads anew with MiXCR; each CDR3 protein has one entry. The table includes some 1.4 million distinct CDR3 sequences, about 40% detected once. The CDR3 is made up of 14 amino acids. V lost 3 bases and J lost 6, with 13 bases in between. Germline-derived CDR1 and CDR2 are SGHRS and YFSETQ. Every donor contributed around 10 milliliters of peripheral blood by blood draw.

The material sequenced was blood. The V gene is TRBV5-1, the J gene TRBJ2-1; D uncertain. The sequence derives from a woman younger than 30 in good health. The CDR3 coding sequence is TGCGCCAGCAGCTCCTCCCGGGCCCGCAATGAGCAGTTCTTC. Residues: CASSSSRARNEQFF.